Listed below are T cell receptor beta chains from one sample, sequenced in a study of OX40 agonist ivuxolimab in advanced cancers. TCRdb keeps only in-frame clones here, not all; method: immunoSEQ multiplex PCR. The sample has 80,000 to 95,000 clones, about 86% seen once; the top ten hold under 2%. The sample consisted of CD4+ or CD8+ T cells sorted from blood, taken in a trial of the OX40 agonist ivuxolimab. Receptors originate from an adult with an advanced solid tumor such as melanoma, head and neck, liver or kidney cancer. Both conserved end residues are trimmed from each CDR3. The order of the fields is CDR3 protein, J gene, D gene, clone size, V gene, CDR3 length. D genes are given only for firm matches. Size is stated for part of the rows, as once, few or many counts, or as a class when the clone is expanded.

ASSLEKQGENSPLH | TRBJ1-6 | - | - | TRBV5-4 | 14
ASSPDRGLGTGELF | TRBJ2-2 | TRBD1 | few | TRBV19 | 14
ASSSGGNTDTQY | TRBJ2-3 | TRBD2 | - | TRBV6-5 | 12
ASSLISAPNTGELF | TRBJ2-2 | - | once | TRBV28 | 14
ASNGGGNPYEQY | TRBJ2-7 | - | - | TRBV2 | 12
ASSQDRSGSGANVLT | TRBJ2-6 | - | - | TRBV4-3 | 15
ASSLWGVRGQEPQH | TRBJ1-5 | - | - | TRBV7-9 | 14
ASSDGAGGVDTQY | TRBJ2-3 | TRBD2 | - | TRBV6-4 | 13
ASSLSRRDRGRDTQY | TRBJ2-3 | TRBD1 | - | TRBV18 | 15
ASSTGTNPAEQY | TRBJ2-7 | - | - | TRBV7-9 | 12
ASSITGLGDEQF | TRBJ2-1 | - | - | TRBV11-2 | 12
ASSESMGMGTDTQY | TRBJ2-3 | - | - | TRBV25-1 | 14
ASSLDLGRETQY | TRBJ2-5 | - | - | TRBV5-1 | 12
ASSSGLAEPYEQY | TRBJ2-7 | TRBD2 | - | TRBV7-9 | 13
ASSRVGYTGELF | TRBJ2-2 | - | - | TRBV11-1 | 12
ASRVSSGANVLT | TRBJ2-6 | - | - | TRBV5-6 | 12
ARSPGQGYEKLF | TRBJ1-4 | TRBD1 | - | TRBV2 | 12
ASSLEENTEAF | TRBJ1-1 | - | - | TRBV11-3 | 11
ASSLALSNQPQH | TRBJ1-5 | - | - | TRBV6-5 | 12
AIRQGAYNSPLH | TRBJ1-6 | TRBD1 | - | TRBV10-3 | 12
ASSLGALWSYNSPLH | TRBJ1-6 | - | - | TRBV27 | 15
ASSIVGNEQF | TRBJ2-1 | - | - | TRBV19 | 10
ASSVAAGAEELF | TRBJ2-2 | TRBD2 | - | TRBV9 | 12
ASSLSFKGSYEQY | TRBJ2-7 | - | - | TRBV11-2 | 13
ASSLDSGQGAYEQY | - | TRBD1 | - | TRBV7-2 | 14
ASSSTGGYT | TRBJ1-2 | - | - | TRBV6-5 | 9
ASSSPRGDIQY | TRBJ2-4 | TRBD2 | - | TRBV5-6 | 11
ASSFDGNTEAF | TRBJ1-1 | - | - | TRBV12-1 | 11
ASSLDADQPQH | TRBJ1-5 | - | few | TRBV7-9 | 11
ASSLELAGGNTQY | TRBJ2-3 | TRBD2 | - | TRBV7-3 | 13
ASSPPDPAGGRTQY | TRBJ2-3 | TRBD2 | - | TRBV5-4 | 14
ASSLTAGGTYEQY | TRBJ2-7 | TRBD2 | - | TRBV5-1 | 13
ASRGQGTYEQY | TRBJ2-7 | TRBD1 | - | TRBV6-5 | 11
ASSMGGDAANEQF | TRBJ2-1 | TRBD2 | - | TRBV19 | 13
ASRPGQGRETQY | TRBJ2-5 | TRBD1 | - | TRBV2 | 12
ASSLASLGLPVGYGYT | TRBJ1-2 | - | - | TRBV5-4 | 16
ASSQVQSGGTQY | TRBJ2-5 | TRBD2 | - | TRBV14 | 12
ASSLRQTDTQY | TRBJ2-3 | - | - | TRBV11-2 | 11
ASSLAGTGVNTGELF | TRBJ2-2 | TRBD1 | - | TRBV5-1 | 15